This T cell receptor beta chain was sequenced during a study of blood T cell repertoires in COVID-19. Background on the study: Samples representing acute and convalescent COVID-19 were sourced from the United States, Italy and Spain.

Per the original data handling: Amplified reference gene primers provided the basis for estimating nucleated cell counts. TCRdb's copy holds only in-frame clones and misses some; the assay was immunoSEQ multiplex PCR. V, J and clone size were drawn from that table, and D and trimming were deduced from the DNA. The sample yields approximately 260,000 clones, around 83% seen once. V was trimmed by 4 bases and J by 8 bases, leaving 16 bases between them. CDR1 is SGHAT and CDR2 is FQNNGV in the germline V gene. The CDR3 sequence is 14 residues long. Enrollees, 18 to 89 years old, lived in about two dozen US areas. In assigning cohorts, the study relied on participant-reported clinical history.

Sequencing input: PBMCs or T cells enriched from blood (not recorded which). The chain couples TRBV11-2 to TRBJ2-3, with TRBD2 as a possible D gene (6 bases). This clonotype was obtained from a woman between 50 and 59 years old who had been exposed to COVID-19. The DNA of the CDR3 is TGTGCCAGCAGCTGGGGGGTGGGAGCCAGTACGCAGTATTTT. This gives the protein CASSWGVGASTQYF.